This T cell receptor beta chain is drawn from a study of CD8 T cells in Susac syndrome. TCR beta sequences were obtained from blood CD8+ and CD4+ T cells. The controls were healthy donors who were matched for age and sex. TEMRA cells were FACS-enriched, with CD8+ and CD4+ T cells isolated negatively. Random hexamers were used to reverse transcribe about 0.5 to 1 ug of RNA. TCR beta CDR3 was amplified by immunoSEQ covering 54 Vbeta and 13 Jbeta. In TCRdb, the immunoSEQ multiplex PCR reads were re-called with MiXCR into one record per CDR3 protein. The sample yields 95,000 to 150,000 distinct CDR3 sequences, over 85% seen once. This TCR derives from a human donor in good health. Sequencing used CD4+ T cells from PBMCs.

CDR3 in amino acids: CASSLVGGRAIDTQYF. The DNA for the CDR3 is TGTGCCAGCAGCTTAGTCGGCGGGAGGGCCATAGATACGCAGTATTTT. The V call is TRBV7-2, the J call TRBJ2-3; 9 bases match TRBD2. The germline V gene has CDR1 SGHTA and CDR2 FQGNSA. Trimming removed 1 base from V and 5 bases from J; junction bases left unmatched: 7. The CDR3 extends over 16 amino acids.